The clone carrying this T cell receptor beta chain was detected a few times. Its antigen is undetermined. This sample is part of a study of identical twins. Per germline, CDR1 MDHEN and CDR2 SYDVKM. V dropped 2 bases and J dropped 10 bases, with 14 bases sitting between them. CDR3 length: 13 amino acids. Whole-study results and caveats: Fewer insertions marked abundant cord blood beta clonotypes; young adult naive trended weakly, memory not at all. Possibly, invariant MAIT and iNKT cells partly confounded zero-insertion analyses. Out-of-frame TCR alpha sharing observed in monozygotic twins exceeded model estimates.

TCRdb passed the 5' RACE reads through MiXCR, listing each CDR3 protein once. The table lists 500,000 or so distinct CDR3 sequences, approximately 15% of them singletons. The same data also went into a second study, on yellow fever vaccine responses in identical twins.

V and J are TRBV28 and TRBJ1-1; TRBD1 might be the D (5 bases). The source material was CD4+ T cells sorted from blood. This TCR was recovered from a woman aged 18-29 years in good health. The CDR3 DNA follows: TGTGCCAGCAGTTTAATTAGTCAGGGTACAGCTTTCTTT. It yields the protein CASSLISQGTAFF.